The entry below describes one TCR beta chain. Its target is unknown. The CDR3 is made up of 12 amino acids. Germline CDR1 reads SQVTM; CDR2 reads ANQGSEA. The junction had 5 bases not matched to a gene; V was cut back by 7 bases and J by 6 bases. These data are taken from a study of T cell responses to AZD1222 COVID-19 vaccine. About the study: Second-dose timings of about 4 or about 12 weeks were pooled. Overall study results and limits: At baseline, seropositivity was found in only a handful of AZD1222 recipients. The donors showed a predominance of white British ancestry and of females, with possible underestimation of clonal diversity.

Some clones are missing from TCRdb's copy, which holds only in-frame ones; the method was immunoSEQ multiplex PCR. This sample yields about 180,000 clones, of which 70% to 90% are seen a single time; about 0.53% belongs to the top ten. This TCR was recovered from an adult in good health. The chain employs TRBV29-1 and TRBJ2-1; 8 nucleotides agree with TRBD2. The sample consisted of peripheral blood, taken on day 0 of AZD1222 vaccination. The CDR3 nucleotides read TGCAGCGCGGGAGGGGACCCCAATGAGCAGTTCTTC. Amino acid sequence: CSAGGDPNEQFF.